These 17 T cell receptor beta chains came from one sample sequenced in a study of T cells after yellow fever vaccination. Via MiXCR, TCRdb re-called the 5' RACE reads, giving one row per CDR3 protein. The profile shows hundreds of thousands of distinct CDR3 sequences, roughly 9.4% of them singletons. Source: PBMCs, taken on the day of the first yellow fever vaccination. The receptors were gathered from a young man who received the YFV17D yellow fever vaccine.

In this sample, this clonotype turned up a few times. This chain links TRBV12-3 or TRBV12-4 with TRBJ2-3; perhaps TRBD2 as D (6 bases). V gave up 6 bases and J gave up 0 bases, with 19 bases separating them. The CDR3 runs to 17 residues. CDR3: CASSPTISGISTDTQYF. The DNA of the CDR3 is TGTGCCAGCAGCCCTACCATTAGCGGAATCAGCACAGATACGCAGTATTTT.

This clonotype occurred a few times. The chain carries TRBV12-3 or TRBV12-4 and TRBJ2-7; D may be TRBD2 (5 bases). This CDR3 is built from 13 residues. Trimming took off 2 bases at V and 6 bases at J, with 11 bases between the two ends. The CDR3 region is CASSLIAPFEQYF. The CDR3 region has the DNA TGTGCCAGCAGTTTAATAGCGCCCTTCGAGCAGTACTTC.

The chain carries TRBV29-1 and TRBJ2-1; D is undetermined. The CDR3 sequence is 13 residues long. The germline V and J ends were trimmed by 4 bases and 7 bases, with 14 bases remaining between them. Looked up from germline, CDR1 is SQVTM and CDR2 is ANQGSEA. The CDR3 spells CSVGNPDLNEQFF. DNA for the CDR3: TGCAGCGTTGGAAATCCGGATTTGAATGAGCAGTTCTTC.

This clonotype was seen more than once but under ten times. This CDR3 is CSVGFSGGSPLHF. CDR3 sequence (DNA): TGCAGCGTTGGATTTTCCGGGGGTTCACCCCTCCACTTT. The chain employs TRBV29-1 and TRBJ1-6; D perhaps matches TRBD1 (5 bases). V was pared by 4 bases and J by 9 bases, with 13 bases between. Germline CDR1 is SQVTM and CDR2 is ANQGSEA. The CDR3 totals 13 residues.

A few counts support this clonotype. An end of the junction does not agree with germline; a read error may underlie this. The chain has TRBV20-1 and TRBJ2-1, with 13 nucleotides matching TRBD2. Germline lookup yields CDR1 DFQATT and CDR2 SNEGSKA (reference sequence). The CDR3 contains 14 residues. This CDR3 is CSARDGTSGDLVLF. In nucleotides, the CDR3 is TGCAGTGCTAGAGACGGGACTAGCGGGGACTTGGTTCTCTTC.

Only a few counts were recorded for this clonotype. This sequence joins TRBV3-1 and TRBJ2-2, with 8 positions matching TRBD1. V trimming: 4 bases; J trimming: 4 bases; junction bases outside the gene matches: 8. The germline gives CDR1 LGHDT, CDR2 YNNKEL (reference sequence). The CDR3 runs to 16 residues. CDR3 residues: CASSPKTGAVTGELFF. The CDR3 nucleotides are TGTGCCAGCAGCCCAAAGACAGGGGCGGTCACCGGGGAGCTGTTTTTT.

This clonotype was seen a handful of times. The rearrangement links TRBV18 to TRBJ2-7, with 8 nucleotides matching TRBD2. CDR1 is KGHSH, CDR2 LQKENI, per germline. CDR3 length equals 15 residues. V dropped 6 bases and J dropped 2; count of bases not matched to a gene: 9. CDR3 DNA sequence: TGTGCCAGCTCCCGGGGAACGGGGGGGACCTACGAGCAGTACTTC. This translates into CASSRGTGGTYEQYF. The full variable domain, in which reference TRBV18 and TRBJ2-7 provide the parts outside the CDR3, is NAGVMQNPRHLVRRRGQEARLRCSPMKGHSHVYWYRQLPEEGLKFMVYLQKENIIDESGMPKERFSAEFPKEGPSILRIQQVVRGDSAAYFCASSRGTGGTYEQYFGPGTRLTVT.

J is TRBJ2-3 and V is TRBV4-1; TRBD2 agrees at 7 bases. With V trimmed by 4 bases and J by 4 bases, 5 bases remained unmatched. The length of the CDR3 is 14 residues. Per the germline V gene, CDR1 is MGHRA and CDR2 is YSYEKL. CDR3 sequence (DNA): TGCGCCAGCAGCCTCACTAGCGAACCAGATACGCAGTATTTT. This sequence encodes CASSLTSEPDTQYF.

This clonotype occurred a few times. The chain combines TRBV11-1 with TRBJ2-7; 13 positions match TRBD2. The junction had 13 bases not matched to a gene; V was cut back by 2 bases and J by 3 bases. The CDR3 has 19 residues. Germline CDR1 and CDR2: SGHAT and FQDESV (reference sequence). CDR3 region: CASSLRTAELAGGDYEQYF. CDR3 DNA sequence: TGTGCCAGCAGCTTACGTACGGCTGAACTAGCGGGGGGGGACTACGAGCAGTACTTC.

The chain uses TRBV6-6 and TRBJ1-1, with a weak D call TRBD1 (6 bases). Germline values: CDR1 MNHNY, CDR2 SVGAGI (reference sequence). The CDR3 runs 13 residues. V lost 11 bases and J 2 bases, leaving 15 bases between the germline ends. The CDR3 DNA reads TGTGCCGGGGGGCCGGGGGGTAACACTGAAGCTTTCTTT. It is translated as CAGGPGGNTEAFF.

The table lists this clonotype with many counts. V and J are TRBV5-5 and TRBJ2-1; the D is unclear. Deletions cut 0 bases from V and 2 bases from J, with 9 bases between. The CDR3 consists of 15 residues. Germline CDR1 SGHKS, CDR2 YYEKEE (reference sequence). This CDR3 is CASSLAWGPYNEQFF. The CDR3 region has the DNA TGTGCCAGCAGCTTGGCCTGGGGTCCCTACAATGAGCAGTTCTTC.

This sequence joins TRBV20-1 and TRBJ2-3; D might be TRBD1 (5 bases). Germline CDR1 is DFQATT and CDR2 is SNEGSKA (reference sequence). V was cut by 6 bases and J by 4 bases, with 17 bases left in between. The length of the CDR3 is 14 residues. The CDR3 DNA reads as TGCAGTGCCCTAGGTGGCATAGGGGCAGATACGCAGTATTTT. It codes for CSALGGIGADTQYF.

V and J are TRBV28 and TRBJ2-1, with 8 bases identical to TRBD1. The CDR3 runs 13 residues. Germline-derived CDR1 and CDR2 are MDHEN and SYDVKM. The ends lost 2 bases at V and 10 bases at J; junction bases unmatched: 4. The CDR3 sequence is CASSLTRDREQFF. The CDR3, as DNA: TGTGCCAGCAGTTTAACTAGGGACAGGGAGCAGTTCTTC.

This clonotype was observed a handful of times. The V call is TRBV7-9, the J call TRBJ2-5; D unresolved. The length of the CDR3 is 12 residues. V was trimmed by 5 bases and J by 7 bases, leaving 11 bases between them. Germline assignment: CDR1 SEHNR and CDR2 FQNEAQ (reference sequence). The CDR3 is CASSPPSLTQYF. DNA of the CDR3: TGTGCCAGCAGCCCCCCGAGTTTGACCCAGTACTTC.

This clonotype was counted at least ten times. This sequence joins TRBV2 and TRBJ2-5, with no clear D. The germline V gene encodes CDR1 SNHLY and CDR2 FYNNEI. The ends were cut back, 8 bases at V and 2 bases at J, with 15 bases in the middle. The CDR3 totals 14 residues. The CDR3 region is CASASDLGQETQYF. DNA for the CDR3: TGTGCCAGCGCATCCGACCTCGGGCAAGAGACCCAGTACTTC.

This clonotype was counted between two and nine times. This chain joins TRBV6-5 and TRBJ2-3; TRBD1 aligns across 7 bases. CDR3 length: 14 residues. Germline V gives CDR1 MNHEY, CDR2 SVGAGI. V trimming: 1 base; J trimming: 4 bases; junction bases outside the gene matches: 2. CDR3 protein: CASSYWQGADTQYF. The CDR3 DNA sequence: TGTGCCAGCAGTTACTGGCAGGGGGCAGATACGCAGTATTTT.

This clonotype has a count of ten or more. The CDR3 protein is CSASVRALTSTDTQYF. The DNA of the CDR3 is TGCAGTGCTAGTGTCCGGGCCCTCACTAGCACAGATACGCAGTATTTT. The chain couples TRBV20-1 to TRBJ2-3, with D uncertain. This CDR3 has 16 amino acids. The germline gives CDR1 DFQATT, CDR2 SNEGSKA (reference sequence). Trimming left V 3 bases short and J 0 bases short, with 16 bases between.